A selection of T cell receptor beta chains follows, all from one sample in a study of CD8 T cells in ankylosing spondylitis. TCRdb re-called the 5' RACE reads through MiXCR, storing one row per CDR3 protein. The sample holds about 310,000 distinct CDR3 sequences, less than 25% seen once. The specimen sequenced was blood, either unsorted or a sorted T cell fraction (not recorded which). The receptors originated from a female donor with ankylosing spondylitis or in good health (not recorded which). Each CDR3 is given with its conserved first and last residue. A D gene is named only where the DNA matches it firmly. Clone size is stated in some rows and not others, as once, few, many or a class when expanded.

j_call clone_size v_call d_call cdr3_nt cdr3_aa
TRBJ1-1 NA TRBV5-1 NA TGCGCCAGCAGCCCCACAGGGATGGACGACACTGAAGCTTTCTTT CASSPTGMDDTEAFF
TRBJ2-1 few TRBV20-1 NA TGCAGTGCTTCCCGGACACCGGATTACTACAATGAGCAGTTCTTC CSASRTPDYYNEQFF
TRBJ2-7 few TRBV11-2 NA TGTGCCAGCAGCGGCGGCAGCTCCTACGAGCAGTACTTC CASSGGSSYEQYF
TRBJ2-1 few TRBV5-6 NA TGTGCCAGCAGCCCCTGGGACCGGGATGAGCAGTTCTTC CASSPWDRDEQFF
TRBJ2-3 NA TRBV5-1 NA TGCGCCAGCAGCCTCGAGGACGGCACAGATACGCAGTATTTT CASSLEDGTDTQYF
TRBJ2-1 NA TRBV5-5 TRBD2 TGTGCCAGCAGCTCGGAGAGTAGCGGGGTTAGCTCCTACAATGAGCAGTTCTTC CASSSESSGVSSYNEQFF
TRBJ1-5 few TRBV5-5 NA TGTGCCAGCAGCTTGGTATCTGGGGAACAGCCCCAGCATTTT CASSLVSGEQPQHF
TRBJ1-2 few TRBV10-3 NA TGTGCCATCAGTGAGTCCGGGACACTCTATGGCTACACCTTC CAISESGTLYGYTF
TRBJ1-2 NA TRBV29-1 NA TGCAGCGTTGGATTAGTTGATGGCTACACCTTC CSVGLVDGYTF
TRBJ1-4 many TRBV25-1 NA TGTGCCAGCAGTAAGGCAACTAATGAAAAACTGTTTTTT CASSKATNEKLFF
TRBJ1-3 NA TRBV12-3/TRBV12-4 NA TGTGCCAGCACCTACAGGAGCTCTGGAAACACCATATATTTT CASTYRSSGNTIYF